This TCR beta chain was sequenced in a study of OX40 agonist ivuxolimab in advanced cancers. About the research overall: Patients undergoing dose escalation presented with hepatocellular carcinoma, melanoma, renal cell or head and neck cancer. Three patients had partial responses: one hepatocellular carcinoma, two cutaneous melanoma.

As regards this clone: The target antigen is unknown. It is unclear where the CDR3 begins or ends on the DNA, so no DNA is shown, and the CDR3 is as TCRdb lists it.

Generated by immunoSEQ multiplex PCR, the TCRdb table keeps only in-frame clones and is missing some. The sample holds approximately 46,000 clones; approximately 86% are singletons and the top ten take more than 15%. Germline CDR1 and CDR2: SGHRS and YFSETQ. The CDR3 spans 15 amino acids, including both terminal residues. Study observations and caveats: Expanded clones were, on average, more numerous among CD8+ T cells than CD4+. The CD4+ and CD8+ T cells in the blood had expanded clonally by week 6 at 0.1 to 3.0 mg/kg.

The specimen comprised CD4+ or CD8+ T cells sorted from blood, sampled in a trial of the OX40 agonist ivuxolimab. The gene calls are TRBV5-1 and TRBJ2-1; the table's D call of TRBD1 was not tested on the DNA. This receptor was identified in an adult with an advanced solid tumor such as melanoma, head and neck, liver or kidney cancer. CDR3 region: CASSFGPGGYNEQFF.